Here is one T cell receptor (beta chain) with its context. From germline, CDR1 is MNHNS and CDR2 SASEGT. V trimming: 4 bases; J trimming: 1 base; junction bases outside the gene matches: 9. The CDR3 has 16 amino acids. The method was immunoSEQ multiplex PCR; TCRdb's version includes in-frame clones alone and lacks a portion of them. The top ten hold approximately 6.6% of the sample, which has roughly 64,000 clones, about 90% seen once. This sample was included in a study of T cell changes during pregnancy in multiple sclerosis. The gene calls are TRBV6-1 and TRBJ1-2; TRBD1 matches 7 bases. This sequence originates from a female donor in good health, enrolled as a control in a pregnancy study. This material consisted of peripheral blood, taken in the third trimester of pregnancy. This CDR3 is CASSGWAGTDNYGYTF. For the CDR3, the DNA is TGTGCCAGCAGTGGTTGGGCCGGGACAGATAACTATGGCTACACCTTC.